A single T cell receptor (beta chain) is shown here with its context. The target of this receptor is not known. The record has no base qualities; no much larger clone is one base away. Trimmed from V: 0 bases; trimmed from J: 1 base; junction bases lacking a gene match: 15. Inclusive of the bounding cysteine and phenylalanine, the CDR3 is 22 residues long. This entry keeps only the CDR3 DNA: 66 bases, framed from base 1. The germline V gene gives CDR1 as KGHDR and CDR2 as SFDVKD. This specimen's treatment or condition label, interpreted: roughly ten-day PBMC culture with coronavirus spike peptide pools or control peptides (ViraFEST assay). To expand antigen-specific T cells with peptide pools and then pick out the expanded clonotypes through TCR sequencing, the study relied on the ViraFEST assay. The convalescent patients' positive SARS-CoV-2 PCR tests fell between March and December 2020, which was before the Alpha, Beta and Delta variants emerged in the United States. About 1.8 million PBMCs per well were cultured in IMDM with roughly 5% human AB serum and roughly 10 IU/ml IL-2, plus 10 ug/ml peptide pools. On days 3 and 7, half of the culture medium was replaced with fresh IL-2-containing medium. After 10 days of culture, CD4+ T cells were isolated by negative selection using the EasySep CD4+ T cell isolation kit. PBMCs were separated from whole blood using Ficoll-Paque Plus gradient centrifugation and then either used fresh or cryopreserved at -140C. Each culture condition was generally run in triplicate wells.

The method behind the library was PCR. At the Johns Hopkins FTIC core, DNA from the cultured CD4+ T cells underwent TCR sequencing with the Oncomine TCR Beta short-read assay. The QIAamp micro DNA kit was used to extract genomic DNA from the cultured CD4+ T cells. The Oncomine TCR Beta libraries from cultured CD4+ T cells were pooled using unique dual indexes and then sequenced on an Illumina iSeq 100. As for how the authors treated the data: Non-productive sequences were filtered out, and CDR3s that did not start with C, did not end with F or W, or were shorter than 7 amino acids were discarded. The MANAFEST web application was used to identify antigen-specific clonotypes by comparing peptide-stimulated wells against reference wells and other culture wells. For a clone to be called positive, the clone needed an FDR below 0.05, an odds ratio above 5, and a productive frequency above 0.1% in at least two of three replicate wells. A clonotype counted as cross-reactive if it showed significant expansion both in the SARS-CoV-2 spike wells and in at least one common cold coronavirus spike condition. Using R version 3.6.1, CDR3 homology was evaluated through Levenshtein distances (stringdist) along with unrooted phylogenetic trees (ape). TCRdb cleaned the public reads at Q25 with fastp, built clones with MiXCR and kept in-frame beta chains. Here each entry gathers all rows of one CDR3 protein and keeps the most common genes and DNA. V and J calls and clone size were set by TCRdb, not the authors. The sample has under 30,000 distinct CDR3 sequences on record, roughly 44% of them singletons. Jointly, the top ten make up 7.2% of the sample.

The sample originates from a study of vaccination and CD4 T cells after COVID-19 (dated by TCRdb to 2021 to 2024). As for the study more broadly: Every convalescent patient had a positive nasal swab PCR test for SARS-CoV-2, with mild disease in several patients and severe disease in one. In the convalescent cohort there were six males and four females, among whom were two Hispanic individuals, seven Caucasians, two Asians and one multiracial person. Participants received two doses of either the Pfizer-BioNTech BNT162b2 vaccine (n=8) or the Moderna mRNA-1273 vaccine (n=2). Post-COVID blood samples were collected from convalescent patients a median of around 100 days after diagnosis, with a range of about 30 to 180 days. Post-vaccine blood samples were obtained a median of around 74 days after the second vaccine dose, with a range of 14 to 241 days. Culture stimuli were overlapping spike peptide pools from SARS-CoV-2 and from the common cold coronaviruses HCoV-NL63, HCoV-OC43 and HCoV-229E. As controls, cultures received a CEFX viral epitope pool (the positive control), an HIV-1 Nef peptide pool (the negative control), or no peptide at all. In 9 to 11 COVID-19 convalescent patients and a few infection-naive healthy vaccine recipients, researchers compared the spike-specific CD4+ TCR repertoire from before mRNA vaccination with the repertoire from after.

General study outcomes and caveats: Of the vaccine-specific clones in convalescent patients, 304 of 307, or nearly all, reacted only to SARS-CoV-2 spike and did not cross-react with common cold coronaviruses. Among convalescent patients, a median 86.3% of the SARS-CoV-2-reactive clones seen after vaccination appeared only after vaccination, which suggests priming specific to the vaccine. The number of convalescent patients in the study was relatively small, and the study did not examine early timepoints following natural infection. The median number of SARS-CoV-2-reactive clonotypes rose from 20 to 25 after infection to 38 after vaccination, but the change was not significant.

The receptor chain draws on TRBV24-1 and TRBJ2-3; 13 junctional bases match TRBD2. The sequence came from a human donor who had recovered from COVID-19. The sample comprised CD4+ T cells from blood, cultured in vitro. DNA sequence: TGTGCCACCAGTGATTTGAGGGGACTAGCGGGAACCTCCCTCCAACGCACAGATACGCAGTATTTT. This gives the protein CATSDLRGLAGTSLQRTDTQYF.